The entry below gives a single T cell receptor (beta chain) sequence along with its context. The antigen remains unidentified. The CDR3 runs to 13 residues. V was clipped by 1 base and J by 6 bases, with 6 bases between them. Germline CDR1 and CDR2: SGHTA and FQGNSA. Peripheral blood came from all dose cohorts at three timepoints. The entry originates in a study of OX40 agonist ivuxolimab in advanced cancers. Study overall: Each dose-escalation patient presented with hepatocellular carcinoma, melanoma, renal cell or head and neck cancer.

Sequencing used immunoSEQ multiplex PCR; TCRdb keeps in-frame clones, though not all of them. The data hold 75,000 to 95,000 clones, with approximately 90% observed a single time. The study's findings and limits: Antigens targeted by the expanded peripheral T cells were not determined. Partial responders treated at 0.1-3.0 mg/kg exhibited clonal expansion among the lowest measured.

The receptor's source is an adult with an advanced solid tumor such as melanoma, head and neck, liver or kidney cancer. The chain joins TRBV7-2 to TRBJ2-2; D is unclear. This sample comprised CD4+ or CD8+ T cells sorted from blood, obtained in a trial of the OX40 agonist ivuxolimab. Here the CDR3 reads CASSLDWAGELFF. The CDR3 coding sequence is TGTGCCAGCAGCTTAGATTGGGCCGGGGAGCTGTTTTTT. Supplemented by reference TRBV7-2 and TRBJ2-2, the full variable domain reads GAGVSQSPSNKVTEKGKDVELRCDPISGHTALYWYRQSLGQGLEFLIYFQGNSAPDKSGLPSDRFSAERTGGSVSTLTIQRTQQEDSAVYLCASSLDWAGELFFGEGSRLTVL.